This T cell receptor (beta chain) was observed in a study of cytomegalovirus exposure and HLA in healthy donors. PCR used 60 Vbeta primers and 13 Jbeta primers. Here immunoSEQ multiplex PCR was the method, and the copy in TCRdb shows in-frame clones only, minus some. Of under 150,000 clones in the sample, 80% were seen once. As concerns this clone: Its target is not known.

V was clipped by 5 bases and J by 2 bases; unmatched bases: 7. The germline V gene has CDR1 SEHNR and CDR2 FQNEAQ (reference sequence). The CDR3 is 15 residues long. Notes on the study in general: Later analysis identified 15,000 to 20,000 TCR beta sequences associated with HLA alleles, using a false discovery rate threshold of 0.05. Common viral pathogens seemed, in a later analysis, to connect with several of the most significant clusters. For most TCR beta V segments, an earlier analysis put the productive rate at about 90% or about 30% of the time. CMV serostatus alone was available as immune exposure information.

This sequence joins TRBV7-9 and TRBJ2-7; 9 bases are shared with TRBD1. Sequencing was done on a sample of PBMCs. The source of this sequence is a male donor in good health and CMV-seronegative. The CDR3 DNA sequence: TGTGCCAGCAGCCGCTTGACAGGGGGGGCCTACGAGCAGTACTTC. Amino acids: CASSRLTGGAYEQYF. The full variable domain, completed using reference TRBV7-9 and TRBJ2-7, is DTGVSQNPRHKITKRGQNVTFRCDPISEHNRLYWYRQTLGQGPEFLTYFQNEAQLEKSRLLSDRFSAERPKGSFSTLEIQRTEQGDSAMYLCASSRLTGGAYEQYFGPGTRLTVT.